The 27 T cell receptor beta chains below were found in one sample sequenced in a study of blood T cell repertoires in COVID-19. The table came from immunoSEQ multiplex PCR; TCRdb's copy has only in-frame clones and leaves some out. This sample has 300,000 to 400,000 clones, with around 92% found just once. Sequenced: peripheral blood. The origin of the receptors is a woman in her 30s with COVID-19, enrolled during active disease.

This sequence joins TRBV10-3 and TRBJ2-3; 7 nucleotides align to TRBD1. The CDR3 contains 12 residues. V lost 11 bases and J lost 6; bases outside the gene matches: 8. Germline V CDR1 and CDR2: ENHRY, SYGVKD. Here the CDR3 DNA reads TGTGCCGTATCAACAGGGGAGGATACGCAGTATTTT. This encodes CAVSTGEDTQYF.

This clone was observed once. This rearrangement joins TRBV9 to TRBJ2-3, with D maybe TRBD2 (5 bases). The CDR3 loop spans 11 amino acids. Germline CDR1 reads SGDLS; CDR2 reads YYNGEE. V dropped 3 bases and J dropped 15 bases, with 14 bases sitting between them. The CDR3 is CASSEAGLVYF. For the CDR3, the DNA is TGTGCCAGCAGCGAGGCCGGACTCGTTTATTTT.

J is TRBJ2-1 and V is TRBV5-1; 8 bases are a match to TRBD2. Germline lookup yields CDR1 SGHRS and CDR2 YFSETQ. The CDR3 is 16 amino acids. After removal of 3 bases from V and 4 bases from J, the junction contained 9 bases not matched to a gene. The CDR3 coding sequence is TGCGCCAGCAGCTCCTCGCGGGGGGTGCCGTACAATGAGCAGTTCTTC. Translation: CASSSSRGVPYNEQFF.

The chain carries TRBV7-2 and TRBJ2-5, with a tentative D call TRBD1 (5 bases). V lost 1 base to trimming and J lost 4 bases, with 25 bases between them. The germline gives CDR1 SGHTA, CDR2 FQGNSA. The CDR3 extends over 19 amino acids. CDR3 in amino acids: CASSLGSGLSRTMGETQYF. In DNA, the CDR3 is TGTGCCAGCAGCTTAGGCTCCGGGCTTAGTCGGACAATGGGAGAGACCCAGTACTTC.

This chain uses TRBV12-3 or TRBV12-4 with TRBJ1-1; D is undetermined. The CDR3 spans 13 residues. Trimming cost V 0 bases and J 1 base, with 3 bases left between them. The CDR3 DNA follows: TGTGCCAGCAGTTTAGCCGGGAACACTGAAGCTTTCTTT. Protein: CASSLAGNTEAFF.

The chain couples TRBV29-1 to TRBJ2-2, with 7 bases fitting TRBD1. The V gene's germline CDR1 is SQVTM and CDR2 ANQGSEA. This CDR3 has 13 residues. Germline trimming cut 6 bases from V and 4 bases from J; bases unmatched to any gene: 5. CDR3 sequence (DNA): TGCAGCGTCCAACGGACAGGCACCGGGGAGCTGTTTTTT. Its translation: CSVQRTGTGELFF.

The chain links TRBV18 to TRBJ1-3, with D unclear. Per germline, CDR1 KGHSH and CDR2 LQKENI. The CDR3 runs to 16 residues. V was trimmed by 1 base and J by 0 bases, leaving 10 bases between them. The CDR3: CASSPRAVSSGNTIYF. In DNA, the CDR3 is TGTGCCAGCTCACCACGGGCCGTTTCCTCTGGAAACACCATATATTTT.

The chain carries TRBV6-5 and TRBJ1-2, with a tentative D call TRBD1 (5 bases). CDR3 length: 14 residues. With 8 bases removed from V and 3 bases from J, the gap between germline ends came to 16 bases. Germline lookup yields CDR1 MNHEY and CDR2 SVGAGI. The CDR3 DNA sequence: TGTGCCAGCGGAACGGGGGTCTCGGACTATGGCTACACCTTC. It codes for CASGTGVSDYGYTF.

The chain couples TRBV3-1 (or the pseudogene TRBV3-2) to TRBJ2-3; D not resolved. The germline V gene has CDR1 LGHDT and CDR2 YNNKEL (reference sequence). Trimming shortened V by 0 bases and J by 3 bases, and 7 bases separated the two germline ends. CDR3 length: 14 residues. The CDR3 region has the DNA TGTGCCAGCAGCCAAGATACCAGGACAGATACGCAGTATTTT. Translated: CASSQDTRTDTQYF.

The chain joins TRBV5-4 to TRBJ2-3; 9 positions agree with TRBD2. The ends lost 4 bases at V and 5 bases at J; junction bases unmatched: 11. The CDR3 is 16 residues long. Germline V CDR1 and CDR2: SGHNT, YYREEE (reference sequence). The CDR3 reads CASSASLRGRGDTQYF. Here the CDR3 DNA reads TGTGCCAGCAGCGCCTCGCTGCGCGGGAGGGGAGATACGCAGTATTTT.

This chain links TRBV18 with TRBJ1-4; TRBD1 agrees at 10 bases. V lost 4 bases, J lost 6 bases, and 8 bases stayed unmatched. CDR1 is KGHSH, CDR2 LQKENI, per germline. CDR3 length: 16 amino acids. DNA of the CDR3: TGTGCCAGCTCACTATTGGGAGGACAGGGGGATGAAAAACTGTTTTTT. It is translated as CASSLLGGQGDEKLFF.

The J gene is TRBJ2-7, the V gene TRBV27, with 7 bases aligning to TRBD1. The length of the CDR3 is 15 residues. J was trimmed by 0 bases and V by 6 bases; bases with no gene match: 8. Germline CDR1 reads MNHEY; CDR2 reads SMNVEV (reference sequence). The CDR3 reads CASSSISGGSYEQYF. The CDR3 region has the DNA TGTGCCAGCAGCTCAATCTCAGGGGGCTCCTACGAGCAGTACTTC.

The CDR3 is CASSHRGALGETQYF. The CDR3, as DNA: TGTGCCAGCAGCCATCGGGGGGCGTTGGGAGAGACCCAGTACTTC. V is TRBV14 and J is TRBJ2-5; D is perhaps TRBD2 (7 bases). The CDR3 sequence is 15 residues long. The germline gives CDR1 SGHDN, CDR2 FVKESK. Trimming pared 3 bases from V and 4 bases from J, leaving 15 bases between.

This chain connects TRBV18 to TRBJ2-3, with 8 bases fitting TRBD2. Per germline, CDR1 KGHSH and CDR2 LQKENI. The ends lost 2 bases at V and 1 base at J; junction bases unmatched: 5. The CDR3 contains 16 residues. CDR3 sequence reads: CASSPTAGARTDTQYF. The DNA of the CDR3 is TGTGCCAGCTCACCAACAGCGGGGGCCCGCACAGATACGCAGTATTTT.

This chain connects TRBV4-1 to TRBJ2-7, with 10 bases fitting TRBD2. With 0 bases clipped from V and 4 bases from J, the junction kept 3 bases outside the gene matches. The germline V gene has CDR1 MGHRA and CDR2 YSYEKL. The CDR3 sequence is 15 residues long. The CDR3 region has the DNA TGCGCCAGCAGCCAAGATGGGACTAGCGCATACGAGCAGTACGTC. Protein: CASSQDGTSAYEQYV.

The chain links TRBV5-1 to TRBJ2-3, with TRBD2 matching 9 bases. The CDR3 runs 16 residues. Germline V gives CDR1 SGHRS, CDR2 YFSETQ. The junction had 7 bases not matched to a gene; V was cut back by 1 base and J by 4 bases. The CDR3 region has the DNA TGCGCCAGCAGCTTGTCCGCGGGGGGGCGGTCAGATACGCAGTATTTT. Protein sequence: CASSLSAGGRSDTQYF.

The CDR3 nucleotides read TGTGCCAGCACCCCGTGGGGGGGGGCCGGGGAGCTGTTTTTT. Translating it yields CASTPWGGAGELFF. This chain uses TRBV28 with TRBJ2-2; 7 bases fit TRBD2. J lost 6 bases, V lost 7 bases, and 8 bases had no gene match. The CDR3 runs to 14 residues. From germline, CDR1 is MDHEN and CDR2 SYDVKM.

The V call is TRBV27, the J call TRBJ2-2; 8 nucleotides line up with TRBD1. V was pared by 5 bases and J by 5 bases, with 10 bases of the junction left unmatched. Germline CDR1 MNHEY, CDR2 SMNVEV (reference sequence). This CDR3 region has 16 residues. CDR3 region: CASSTGQGSWTGELFF. The CDR3 DNA reads as TGTGCCAGCAGTACTGGACAGGGCAGTTGGACCGGGGAGCTGTTTTTT.

The V and J genes are TRBV5-5 and TRBJ2-7, with TRBD1 as a possible D gene (6 bases). This CDR3 is built from 17 residues. Germline CDR1 SGHKS, CDR2 YYEKEE (reference sequence). The V end was cut by 3 bases, the J end by 0 bases, with 19 bases between. The CDR3 DNA sequence: TGTGCCAGCAGCTGGGGGTGGGGCAGGGGCAGCTCCTACGAGCAGTACGTC. This translates into CASSWGWGRGSSYEQYV.

Note on this clone: Different DNA sequences within this sample yield the same CDR3. The rearrangement joins TRBV6-5 to TRBJ2-5, with TRBD2 matching 13 bases. Germline V CDR1 and CDR2: MNHEY, SVGAGI. This CDR3 has 14 amino acids. Unmatched junction bases numbered 1, after V lost 4 bases and J lost 5 bases. The CDR3, as DNA: TGTGCCAGCAGTTCGGGACTAGCGGGGGAGACCCAGTACTTC. This sequence encodes CASSSGLAGETQYF.

This clone appeared a single time. CDR3 in amino acids: CASSFIDRSIGNQPQHF. CDR3 sequence (DNA): TGTGCCAGCAGCTTTATTGACAGATCCATAGGCAATCAGCCCCAGCATTTT. V gene TRBV5-8 combines with J gene TRBJ1-5, with D possibly matching TRBD1 (5 bases). This CDR3 contains 17 residues. V was cut by 2 bases and J by 2 bases, with 17 bases left in between. Germline V gene lookup returns CDR1 SGHTS and CDR2 YDEGEE.

The chain has TRBV11-2 and TRBJ2-5, with 9 bases lining up with TRBD1. The CDR3 is made up of 19 amino acids. V shed 5 bases and J 5 bases; nucleotides not matched to a gene: 21. CDR1 is SGHAT, CDR2 FQNNGV, per germline. The CDR3 reads CASSPRDRVTRGRAETQYF. CDR3 in DNA: TGTGCCAGCAGCCCCCGGGACAGGGTTACGAGGGGCCGGGCGGAGACCCAGTACTTC.

The chain recombines TRBV28 with TRBJ2-3, with D possibly TRBD2 on 7 matching bases. This CDR3 is built from 14 residues. From germline, CDR1 is MDHEN and CDR2 SYDVKM. V was shortened by 6 bases and J by 5 bases, with 15 bases between the two germline ends. This chain's CDR3 is CASSLGGQVDTQYF. CDR3 DNA: TGTGCCAGCAGCTTGGGGGGGCAGGTAGATACGCAGTATTTT.

The chain recombines TRBV7-6 with TRBJ2-2; 10 bases agree with TRBD2. CDR1 and CDR2 (germline): SGHVS, FNYEAQ. This CDR3 has 16 residues. V was pared by 5 bases and J by 6 bases, with 9 bases of the junction left unmatched. CDR3: CASSPNSGRAPGELFF. CDR3 DNA: TGTGCCAGCAGCCCAAACAGCGGGAGGGCTCCCGGGGAGCTGTTTTTT.

The chain recombines TRBV7-2 with TRBJ2-5, with 8 bases fitting TRBD1. Germline-derived CDR1 and CDR2 are SGHTA and FQGNSA. Germline trimming cut 7 bases from V and 1 base from J; bases unmatched to any gene: 5. The CDR3 is made up of 14 amino acids. CDR3 coding DNA: TGTGCCAGCACCTCACAGGGGGTCCAAGAGACCCAGTACTTC. This gives the protein CASTSQGVQETQYF.

The chain has TRBV24-1 and TRBJ2-5, with TRBD1 matching over 12 bases. Germline V gives CDR1 KGHDR, CDR2 SFDVKD. The V and J ends lost 6 bases and 4 bases, in that order; junction bases with no gene match: 5. This CDR3 region has 15 residues. The CDR3 here is CATSPGTGGLETQYF. In nucleotides, the CDR3 is TGTGCCACCAGTCCCGGGACAGGGGGCTTAGAGACCCAGTACTTC.

V is TRBV6-5 and J is TRBJ2-7, with a possible D match to TRBD2 (5 bases). This CDR3 comprises 16 residues. The V gene's germline CDR1 is MNHEY and CDR2 SVGAGI. Trimming shortened V by 0 bases and J by 2 bases, and 14 bases separated the two germline ends. CDR3 in amino acids: CASSYSRVHSTYEQYV. The CDR3 region has the DNA TGTGCCAGCAGTTACTCGCGGGTACACTCTACCTACGAGCAGTACGTC.